The clone carrying this TCR beta chain was seen only a few times. The sample comes from a study of cytomegalovirus exposure and HLA in healthy donors. The CDR3 runs 16 residues. Germline values: CDR1 LNHNV, CDR2 YYDKDF (reference sequence). Losses at the gene ends were 3 bases for V and 7 bases for J; bases not matched to a gene: 7. The PCR made use of 60 Vbeta and 13 Jbeta primers. The assay was immunoSEQ multiplex PCR, and TCRdb's table has in-frame clones only and misses some. Of 90,000 to 150,000 clones listed, more than 70% are singletons. This sequence joins TRBV15 and TRBJ2-1; 12 bases align to TRBD2. The sample was PBMCs. This TCR came from a man aged 45-65 years in good health and CMV-seronegative. The CDR3 DNA reads TGTGCCACCAGCAGTCAACTAGCGGGAGGAGGAAATGAGCAGTTCTTC. Protein product: CATSSQLAGGGNEQFF.